Detailed here is one T cell receptor beta chain. Use of 60 Vbeta and 13 Jbeta primers characterized the PCR. Generated by immunoSEQ multiplex PCR, the TCRdb table keeps only in-frame clones and is missing some. The sample has approximately 160,000 clones; 68% are singletons. V was shortened by 0 bases and J by 8 bases, with 14 bases between the two germline ends. The CDR3 contains 15 residues. Germline loops: CDR1 LGHNA, CDR2 YNFKEQ. The data stem from a study of cytomegalovirus exposure and HLA in healthy donors. Sequenced material: PBMCs. This clonotype was obtained from a woman aged 40 to 50 in good health and CMV-seropositive. This chain joins TRBV4-2 and TRBJ2-1; no clear D. CDR3 sequence: CASSQDSGGYDEQFF. As DNA, the CDR3 is TGTGCCAGCAGCCAAGATTCAGGTGGTTACGATGAGCAGTTCTTC.